This record looks at one T cell receptor beta chain sequence and its context. Profiling relied on immunoSEQ multiplex PCR, and the TCRdb table lists in-frame clones only, not all of them. The sample comprises approximately 34,000 clones, about 91% of which are singletons, and more than 0.4% rests with the top ten. This sample is part of a study of T cell changes during pregnancy in multiple sclerosis. Germline CDR1 SEHNR, CDR2 FQNEAQ (reference sequence). V was cut by 0 bases and J by 5 bases, with 11 bases left in between. This CDR3 is 15 amino acids long. The TCR comes from a female donor with multiple sclerosis, enrolled in a pregnancy study. The sequencing here drew on CD4+ T cells from peripheral blood mononuclear cells, taken after pregnancy. The V gene is TRBV7-9, the J gene TRBJ2-1, with a possible D match to TRBD1 (5 bases). CDR3 protein: CASSLARTRDNEQFF. DNA for the CDR3: TGTGCCAGCAGCTTAGCCCGGACACGGGACAATGAGCAGTTCTTC.